This TCR beta chain is from a study of cytomegalovirus exposure and HLA in healthy donors. Both 60 Vbeta primers and 13 Jbeta primers went into the PCR. Data came from immunoSEQ multiplex PCR; TCRdb stores just in-frame clones and leaves some out. The sample contains 150,000 or so clones, 73% of which appear only once. The CDR3 contains 15 residues. Trimming took 3 bases from V and 2 from J; bases not matched to a gene: 4. Germline loops: CDR1 SEHNR, CDR2 FQNEAQ (reference sequence). The material sequenced was PBMCs. The sequence derives from a woman in her late teens or twenties in good health and CMV-seronegative. The V gene is TRBV7-9, the J gene TRBJ2-7; TRBD2 agrees at 10 bases. In DNA form, the CDR3 reads TGTGCCAGCAGCTTCGGGACTAGCGATACCTACGAGCAGTACGTC. Protein sequence: CASSFGTSDTYEQYV.